Presented here are 10 T cell receptor beta chains from one specimen sequenced in a study of blood T cell repertoires in COVID-19. Repertoires were generated with immunoSEQ multiplex PCR, while TCRdb's copy carries only in-frame clones and drops some. The sample has about 380,000 clones; 88% are singletons. Sequencing was performed on PBMCs or T cells enriched from blood (not recorded which). The receptors shown here come from a young woman who had recovered from COVID-19.

The J gene is TRBJ2-3, the V gene TRBV5-3; D perhaps matches TRBD2 (7 bases). TRBV5-3 is classed as an ORF, of uncertain function. V was shortened by 4 bases and J by 0 bases, with 21 bases between the two germline ends. The CDR3 runs 18 residues. The CDR3 sequence is CARSESECGGGSTDTQYF. CDR3 DNA sequence: TGTGCCAGAAGCGAGAGCGAATGTGGCGGGGGCAGCACAGATACGCAGTATTTT.

The chain couples TRBV27 to TRBJ2-3; 8 bases agree with TRBD1. The CDR3 covers 14 residues. CDR1 and CDR2 from the germline V gene are MNHEY and SMNVEV (reference sequence). V lost 5 bases, J lost 6 bases, and 7 bases stayed unmatched. The DNA for the CDR3 is TGTGCCAGCAGTGATAGACAGGGGTGGGATACGCAGTATTTT. As protein: CASSDRQGWDTQYF.

The V and J genes are TRBV7-9 and TRBJ2-5; tentatively, D is TRBD1 (6 bases). This CDR3 has 16 residues. CDR1 and CDR2 (germline): SEHNR, FQNEAQ (reference sequence). Trimming pared 2 bases from V and 2 bases from J, leaving 15 bases between. The CDR3 DNA follows: TGTGCCAGCAGCTTAAACAGCCAAGGGGGACAAGAGACCCAGTACTTC. It translates to CASSLNSQGGQETQYF. Supplemented by reference TRBV7-9 and TRBJ2-5, the full variable domain reads DTGVSQNPRHKITKRGQNVTFRCDPISEHNRLYWYRQTLGQGPEFLTYFQNEAQLEKSRLLSDRFSAERPKGSFSTLEIQRTEQGDSAMYLCASSLNSQGGQETQYFGPGTRLLVL.

The chain links TRBV28 to TRBJ2-1; 10 bases are a match to TRBD2. The V gene's germline CDR1 is MDHEN and CDR2 SYDVKM. Trimming cost V 5 bases and J 5 bases; bases outside gene matches: 6. The CDR3 is made up of 15 amino acids. The CDR3 bases are TGTGCCAGCAGTCCGTCGGGACTAGCGAACAATGAGCAGTTCTTC. Encoded protein: CASSPSGLANNEQFF.

The chain recombines TRBV18 with TRBJ2-7, with 7 bases fitting TRBD1. Germline assignment: CDR1 KGHSH and CDR2 LQKENI. This CDR3 is built from 13 residues. V lost 4 bases, J lost 2 bases, and 2 bases stayed unmatched. The CDR3 spells CASSRDRTYEQYF. The CDR3 DNA is TGTGCCAGCTCACGGGACAGAACCTACGAGCAGTACTTC.

The CDR3 DNA sequence: TGTGCCAGCAGTCACCCTGGGCCGGAGGGGGGGGAGCAGTACTTC. Translating gives CASSHPGPEGGEQYF. This chain links TRBV28 with TRBJ2-7, with TRBD2 as a possible D gene (7 bases). Germline assignment: CDR1 MDHEN and CDR2 SYDVKM. V lost 5 bases and J lost 7, with 21 bases in between. The CDR3 is 15 residues long.

The genes are TRBV5-4 and TRBJ1-6; 7 positions match TRBD1. This CDR3 region has 16 residues. Germline-derived CDR1 and CDR2 are SGHNT and YYREEE (reference sequence). Trimming took 0 bases from V and 5 from J; bases not matched to a gene: 5. The CDR3 loop is CASSLGTGLNNSPLHF. In DNA, the CDR3 is TGTGCCAGCAGCTTGGGGACAGGTCTTAATAATTCACCCCTCCACTTT.

The chain is built from TRBV2 and TRBJ1-6; D ambiguous. The germline V gene encodes CDR1 SNHLY and CDR2 FYNNEI. V lost 6 bases to trimming and J lost 6 bases, with 6 bases between them. This CDR3 contains 12 residues. CDR3 region: CASSLVNSPLHF. The CDR3 DNA follows: TGTGCCAGCAGCCTTGTTAATTCACCCCTCCACTTT.

J is TRBJ2-5 and V is TRBV3-1 (or the pseudogene TRBV3-2); 13 bases map to TRBD2. Germline loops: CDR1 LGHDT, CDR2 YNNKEL (reference sequence). The CDR3 has 15 residues. V lost 5 bases, J lost 4 bases, and 4 bases stayed unmatched. The CDR3 loop reads CASSKLAGGPETQYF. DNA for the CDR3: TGTGCCAGCAGCAAACTAGCGGGGGGGCCAGAGACCCAGTACTTC.

The V and J genes are TRBV6-5 and TRBJ1-5, with TRBD1 matching 9 bases. In germline, CDR1 is MNHEY, CDR2 SVGAGI. The J segment lost 8 bases and the V segment lost 2 bases, leaving 4 bases of the junction unmatched. CDR3 size: 14 residues. In DNA, the CDR3 is TGTGCCAGCAGTTACGTAACAGGGGGCGAGCCCCAGCATTTT. Translating it yields CASSYVTGGEPQHF.